Listed below are T cell receptor beta chains from one sample, sequenced in a study of OX40 agonist ivuxolimab in advanced cancers. Clones were sequenced by immunoSEQ multiplex PCR, and TCRdb holds only the in-frame ones, with some missing. The repertoire has more than 65,000 clones, around 90% of them found once; the top ten carry over 9.5%. The source material was CD4+ or CD8+ T cells sorted from blood, sampled in a trial of the OX40 agonist ivuxolimab. The receptors shown here come from an adult with an advanced solid tumor such as melanoma, head and neck, liver or kidney cancer. Each CDR3 is given with its conserved first and last residue. The D gene is left open where the match is weak. Rows may omit the clone size; those that give it use once, few, many or a size class.

D gene: NA
J gene: TRBJ2-1
clone size: NA
V gene: TRBV7-8
CDR3 protein: CASSLSKRGVFF
CDR3 DNA: TGTGCCAGCAGCTTAAGCAAGAGGGGGGTGTTCTTC

D gene: TRBD1
J gene: TRBJ1-2
clone size: NA
V gene: TRBV30
CDR3 protein: CAWSRQGYGYTF
CDR3 DNA: TGTGCCTGGAGTAGACAGGGGTATGGCTACACCTTC

D gene: NA
J gene: TRBJ2-1
clone size: NA
V gene: TRBV20-1
CDR3 protein: CSAGNNEQFF
CDR3 DNA: TGCAGTGCTGGAAACAATGAGCAGTTCTTC

D gene: TRBD1
J gene: TRBJ2-1
clone size: NA
V gene: TRBV11-3
CDR3 protein: CASSVRDRGVVEQFF
CDR3 DNA: TGTGCCAGCAGCGTCCGGGACAGGGGGGTCGTTGAGCAGTTCTTC

D gene: TRBD2
J gene: TRBJ2-2
clone size: NA
V gene: TRBV6-5
CDR3 protein: CASSLSGRATGELFF
CDR3 DNA: TGTGCCAGCAGCCTTAGCGGGAGGGCCACCGGGGAGCTGTTTTTT

D gene: NA
J gene: TRBJ1-5
clone size: NA
V gene: TRBV4-1
CDR3 protein: CASSQGVSPSNQPQHF
CDR3 DNA: TGCGCCAGCAGCCAAGGAGTGAGCCCTAGCAATCAGCCCCAGCATTTT

D gene: TRBD1
J gene: TRBJ2-2
clone size: NA
V gene: TRBV27
CDR3 protein: CASSWDRVTGELFF
CDR3 DNA: TGTGCCAGCAGTTGGGACAGAGTCACCGGGGAGCTGTTTTTT

D gene: NA
J gene: TRBJ2-2
clone size: NA
V gene: TRBV4-1
CDR3 protein: CASSQVPGNTGELFF
CDR3 DNA: TGCGCCAGCAGCCAAGTTCCTGGCAACACCGGGGAGCTGTTTTTT

D gene: NA
J gene: TRBJ2-7
clone size: once
V gene: TRBV28
CDR3 protein: CASTPWTDPYEQYF
CDR3 DNA: TGTGCCAGCACCCCCTGGACAGACCCCTACGAGCAGTACTTC

D gene: NA
J gene: TRBJ2-1
clone size: NA
V gene: TRBV5-4
CDR3 protein: CASSRRLGGGNNEQFF
CDR3 DNA: TGTGCCAGCAGCCGCCGGTTGGGAGGGGGGAACAATGAGCAGTTCTTC

D gene: TRBD1
J gene: TRBJ1-1
clone size: NA
V gene: TRBV7-3
CDR3 protein: CASSLEGPGQGEAFF
CDR3 DNA: TGTGCCAGCAGCTTAGAAGGACCGGGACAGGGTGAAGCTTTCTTT

D gene: NA
J gene: TRBJ1-1
clone size: NA
V gene: TRBV19
CDR3 protein: CASSIDPPGNTEAFF
CDR3 DNA: TGTGCCAGTAGTATAGATCCCCCGGGGAACACTGAAGCTTTCTTT

D gene: NA
J gene: TRBJ2-1
clone size: NA
V gene: TRBV4-3
CDR3 protein: CASSQDEGSSRYNEQFF
CDR3 DNA: TGCGCCAGCAGCCAAGATGAGGGGAGCAGCCGCTACAATGAGCAGTTCTTC

D gene: NA
J gene: TRBJ1-4
clone size: NA
V gene: TRBV6-5
CDR3 protein: CASSPLRGNEKLFF
CDR3 DNA: TGTGCCAGCAGTCCCCTTCGGGGTAATGAAAAACTGTTTTTT

D gene: NA
J gene: TRBJ2-1
clone size: NA
V gene: TRBV19
CDR3 protein: CASSHLRPSSYNEQFF
CDR3 DNA: TGTGCCAGTAGTCACCTTCGGCCCAGCTCCTACAATGAGCAGTTCTTC

D gene: NA
J gene: TRBJ1-5
clone size: NA
V gene: TRBV19
CDR3 protein: CASSIGDPQPQHF
CDR3 DNA: TGTGCCAGTAGTATCGGGGATCCGCAGCCCCAGCATTTT